This T cell receptor (beta chain) emerged from a study of T cell repertoires in cytomegalovirus infection. Turning to the study itself: Public TCR beta signatures indicated both CMV infection and matching HLA type. The study's findings and limits: Ex vivo responses were dominated by HLA-C-restricted CMV-specific TCR beta clonotypes. People with CMV and the relevant HLA were identified by cumulative public TCR beta family frequency.

There are many counts of this clonotype. Its antigen is as yet unknown. One entry per CDR3 protein results from TCRdb running MiXCR on the reads. Among around 280,000 distinct CDR3 sequences, 9.6% were seen once, and the ten largest hold about 2.3%. The sequence derives from a human donor in good health (CMV status not recorded). Some clones in this sample may be carry-over from other donors' samples. Sequencing was done on a sample of PBMCs.

The CDR3 sequence: CASGAPGEQYF. The DNA of the CDR3 is TGTGCTAGTGGTGCCCCGGGCGAGCAGTACTTC. The rearrangement links TRBV12-5 to TRBJ2-7; D remains unclear. The CDR3 is 11 residues long. Germline CDR1 is LGHNT and CDR2 is FRNRAP. Trimming pared 5 bases from V and 6 bases from J, leaving 8 bases between. The variable domain in full, with the rest retrieved from reference TRBV12-5 and TRBJ2-7, is DARVTQTPRHKVTEMGQEVTMRCQPILGHNTVFWYRQTMMQGLELLAYFRNRAPLDDSGMPKDRFSAEMPDATLATLKIQPSEPRDSAVYFCASGAPGEQYFGPGTRLTVT.